This T cell receptor beta chain was captured by sequencing in a study of T cells in Graves' hyperthyroidism and ophthalmopathy. Researchers amplified the TCR beta CDR3 regions from RNA transcripts. The primer set for the first-round RT-PCR of the TCR CDR3 was HTBI. TCRdb redid the calling of the multiplex PCR reads with MiXCR, one entry per CDR3 protein. The repertoire has about 530,000 distinct CDR3 sequences, 15% to 20% of them found once; the top ten carry approximately 18%. Study-level findings and limits: The model made its ophthalmopathy prediction, and onset followed a median around six months later. Most expanded thyroid clonotypes above 0.001 also appeared in blood.

As for this clonotype: Its target is unknown. One end of the junction is discordant with germline, which a read error may explain.

Exclusion of patients followed from uncontrolled infection, other autoimmune disease, pregnancy or lactation. Thyroid ultrasound and orbital computed tomography, with clinical symptoms and serum thyroxine and TRAb, informed diagnoses. Germline CDR1 and CDR2: LNHDA and SQIVND (reference sequence). CDR3 size: 15 residues. Sequencing used blood. The V call is TRBV19, the J call TRBJ1-1; tentatively, D is TRBD1 (6 bases). This clonotype was sampled from a woman aged 18-29 years with Graves' ophthalmopathy. The CDR3 DNA sequence: TGTGCCAGTAGTATAGATCGGGGGGGCAACAGTGAAGCTTTCTTT. It yields the protein CASSIDRGGNSEAFF.